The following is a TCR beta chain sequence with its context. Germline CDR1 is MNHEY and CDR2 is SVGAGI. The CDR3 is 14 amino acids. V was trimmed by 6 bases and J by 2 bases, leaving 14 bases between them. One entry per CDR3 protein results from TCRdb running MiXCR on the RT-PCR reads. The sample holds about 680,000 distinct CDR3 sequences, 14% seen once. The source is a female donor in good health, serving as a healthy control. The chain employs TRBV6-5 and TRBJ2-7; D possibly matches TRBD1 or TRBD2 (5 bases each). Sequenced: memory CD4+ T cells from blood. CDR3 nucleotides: TGTGCCAGCAGACCGAGAGAGGGACCCTACGAGCAGTACTTC. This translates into CASRPREGPYEQYF.